The clone carrying this T cell receptor (beta chain) has just one count. This sample stems from a study of T cell changes during pregnancy in multiple sclerosis. CDR1 and CDR2 (germline): SGHTS, YDEGEE. V shed 4 bases and J 7 bases; nucleotides not matched to a gene: 9. The CDR3 sequence is 14 residues long. Using immunoSEQ multiplex PCR, the repertoire was profiled, and TCRdb retains in-frame clones only, with some absent. This table has about 100,000 clones, roughly 92% appearing once. The chain has TRBV5-8 and TRBJ2-3; 7 positions agree with TRBD1. This clonotype was obtained from a female donor in good health, enrolled as a control in a pregnancy study. Here the sequenced sample was peripheral blood, taken in the third trimester of pregnancy. In DNA form, the CDR3 reads TGTGCCAGCAGCGCAGACAGGGTTCCAAATACGCAGTATTTT. Translating gives CASSADRVPNTQYF.